This TCR beta chain was documented in a study of cytomegalovirus exposure and HLA in healthy donors. As to this clone: Its antigen is unidentified.

General study results and limits: Exclusion as indistinguishable affected some V segments, including TRBV6-2 and TRBV6-3. Among TCR beta chains of equal frequency, HLA-associated ones were more clonally expanded in a later analysis. Presence/absence analyses assumed roughly uniform sequencing depth across donors.

Amplification used 60 Vbeta primers and 13 Jbeta primers. Repertoires were generated with immunoSEQ multiplex PCR, while TCRdb's copy carries only in-frame clones and drops some. The data show some 150,000 clones, with roughly three quarters seen just once and less than 2.5% held by the top ten. Unmatched junction bases numbered 9, after V lost 8 bases and J lost 6 bases. Germline V CDR1 and CDR2: MNHEY, SMNVEV (reference sequence). The CDR3 loop spans 14 amino acids. This chain connects TRBV27 to TRBJ2-2; 7 nucleotides agree with TRBD1. Sequenced: PBMCs. The receptor's source is a woman between 50 and 59 years old in good health and CMV-seronegative. In DNA, the CDR3 is TGTGCCAGCCAACAGGGGCAGACCTCCGGGGAGCTGTTTTTT. Translated: CASQQGQTSGELFF.